The rows below give T cell receptor beta chains drawn from one sample of a study of molecular identifiers for immune sequencing clone quantification. Using its own MiXCR run on the PCR reads, TCRdb lists one record per CDR3 protein. The sample contains 63,000 or so distinct CDR3 sequences, under 20% of which appear only once. Sequencing was performed on naive CD8+ T cells from blood, with Jurkat cell RNA spiked in. These receptors came from a human donor in good health. Some libraries in this study had Jurkat cell RNA spiked in. The CDR3 runs from the conserved cysteine through the conserved F or W. D genes are given only for firm matches. A row's size may be missing; if present it is once, few, many or a size class.

j_gene	v_gene	abundance	d_gene	CDR3nt	CDR3aa
TRBJ2-2	TRBV27	many	TRBD1	TGTGCCAGCAGGCCCAGCCCGAGGGACAGGACGACCGGGGAGCTGTTTTTT	CASRPSPRDRTTGELFF
TRBJ2-7	TRBV4-1	many	TRBD1	TGCGCCAGCAGCCAACGGACAGGGGGCTCCTACGAGCAGTACTTC	CASSQRTGGSYEQYF
TRBJ2-5	TRBV7-9	-	-	TGTGCCAGCAGCTCGCTTGACCAGGGAATCGAGACCCAGTACTTC	CASSSLDQGIETQYF
TRBJ2-2	TRBV4-1	many	TRBD1	TGCGCCAGCAGCTACACAGGGGGCAACACCGGGGAGCTGTTTTTT	CASSYTGGNTGELFF
TRBJ2-7	TRBV19	many	-	TGTGCCAGTAGTTTGGGGCTGACGACTCACGAGCAGTACTTC	CASSLGLTTHEQYF
TRBJ2-7	TRBV7-9	many	-	TGTGCCAGCAGCTTATTTTCGGCGGAAAGCTCCTACGAGCAGTACTTC	CASSLFSAESSYEQYF
TRBJ2-4	TRBV28	many	-	TGTGCCAGCACTGGGACCGGGAACATTCAGTACTTC	CASTGTGNIQYF
TRBJ2-1	TRBV20-1	many	TRBD2	TGCAGTGCTAGAGGGACTAGCGGAGTATACAATGAGCAGTTCTTC	CSARGTSGVYNEQFF
TRBJ2-7	TRBV20-1	many	TRBD1	TGCAGTGCGGGGATAGGGGACAGCTTCTCCTACGAGCAGTACTTC	CSAGIGDSFSYEQYF
TRBJ1-2	TRBV5-3	-	TRBD1	TGTGCCGGCAGCTCGATTCCTACCGGGACAGGGGAAGGGGACTATGGCTACACCTTC	CAGSSIPTGTGEGDYGYTF
TRBJ1-2	TRBV6-6	many	-	TGTGCCAGCAGTTACCGGCAGCTCGATGGCTACACCTTC	CASSYRQLDGYTF
TRBJ2-1	TRBV11-2	few	TRBD2	TGTGCCAGCAGCCTCCCTAGCGGGAGTTTCAATGAGCAGTTCTTC	CASSLPSGSFNEQFF
TRBJ1-5	TRBV2	many	-	TGTGCCAGCGGGTTCCGGGGGGGTGGCAATCAGCCCCAGCATTTT	CASGFRGGGNQPQHF
TRBJ2-2	TRBV7-9	many	TRBD2	TGTGCCAGCAGCCAAGCGGGACTGAACACCGGGGAGCTGTTTTTT	CASSQAGLNTGELFF
TRBJ2-1	TRBV20-1	many	TRBD2	TGCAGTGCTAGAGAGGGACTAGCGGTTTACAATGAGCAGTTCTTC	CSAREGLAVYNEQFF
TRBJ2-2	TRBV29-1	many	-	TGCAGCGTTGGGATAAACACCGGGGAGCTGTTTTTT	CSVGINTGELFF
TRBJ2-7	TRBV7-9	many	-	TGTGCCAGCAGCCCAAAAGACACGAGGGGATACGAGCAGTACTTC	CASSPKDTRGYEQYF
TRBJ2-7	TRBV3-1	many	-	TGTGCCAGCAGCCAACCTCCCATCTCCGGGCCTGTCTCCTACGAGCAGTACTTC	CASSQPPISGPVSYEQYF
TRBJ2-5	TRBV6-5	many	TRBD1	TGTGCCAGCAGTTACTCGTTCGGGACAGCCCAAGAGACCCAGTACTTC	CASSYSFGTAQETQYF
TRBJ2-7	TRBV4-1	few	TRBD1	TGCGCCAGCAGCCAGGCGGGGACAGGGGCCGTGCAGTACTTC	CASSQAGTGAVQYF
TRBJ2-7	TRBV11-1	-	-	TGTGCCAGCAGCTTGGCAGGCGCCTACGAGCGGTACTTC	CASSLAGAYERYF
TRBJ2-1	TRBV20-1	many	TRBD2	TGCAGTGCTAGAGAGACGGGACTAGGACCGATGAGTTCCTACAATGAGCAGTTCTTC	CSARETGLGPMSSYNEQFF
TRBJ2-3	TRBV16	many	-	TGTGCCAGCAGCCAATCCATGGGAAGCACAGATACGCAGTATTTT	CASSQSMGSTDTQYF
TRBJ2-7	TRBV7-2	-	-	TGTGCCAGCAGCTCCCAGGGTGCCCCCTACGAGCAGTACTTC	CASSSQGAPYEQYF
TRBJ2-7	TRBV5-8	few	-	TGTGCCAGCAGCTTGATCGGGCTAGAGGGGGAGCAGTACTTC	CASSLIGLEGEQYF
TRBJ2-7	TRBV5-1	many	TRBD1	TGCGCCAGCAGCCCGTCTACAGGGGGCCGTTCCTACGAGCAGTACTTC	CASSPSTGGRSYEQYF
TRBJ1-2	TRBV19	few	-	TGTGCCACCGGAATAACGGACAGTCGGTGGTTTGGCTACACCTTC	CATGITDSRWFGYTF
TRBJ1-6	TRBV3-2	many	-	TGTGCCAGCAGCCAAGGCGAGAAAGTGAGGTCACCCCTCCACTTT	CASSQGEKVRSPLHF
TRBJ2-7	TRBV5-6	-	-	TGTGCCAGCAGCTTGGGAATCTACGAGCAGTACTTC	CASSLGIYEQYF
TRBJ2-5	TRBV11-2	many	TRBD2	TGTGCCAGCAGCTTGGCTAGCGGAACGGGGGAGACCCAGTACTTC	CASSLASGTGETQYF
TRBJ1-3	TRBV4-1	many	-	TGCGCCAGCAGCCAAGTTACAGCCTTCTCTGGAAACACCATATATTTT	CASSQVTAFSGNTIYF
TRBJ2-1	TRBV11-2	-	-	TGTGCCAGCAGCCTCTTAGCGGAGGGGAATGAGCAGTTCTTC	CASSLLAEGNEQFF
TRBJ2-3	TRBV6-5	many	TRBD1	TGTGCCAGCACCGCCGGGACAGTAACAGATACGCAGTATTTT	CASTAGTVTDTQYF
TRBJ2-1	TRBV2	few	TRBD2	TGTGCCAGCAGTGAAGCGGCGGGACTAGACAATGAGCAGTTCTTC	CASSEAAGLDNEQFF
TRBJ1-1	TRBV6-1	many	-	TGTGCCAGCAGTGAATTTATCCTGGGGTCCATGAACACTGAAGCTTTCTTT	CASSEFILGSMNTEAFF
TRBJ2-3	TRBV13	many	TRBD1	TGTGCCAGCAGCTCCACCGGGACAGGGGCATCTAGCACAGATACGCAGTATTTT	CASSSTGTGASSTDTQYF
TRBJ2-2	TRBV11-3	many	-	TGTGCCAGCAGCTTTAGAACGGGGAGTGCCGGGGAGCTGTTTTTT	CASSFRTGSAGELFF
TRBJ1-5	TRBV6-1	few	-	TGTGCCAGCACCCTGGGTTTTGGCATCAATCAGCCCCAGCATTTT	CASTLGFGINQPQHF
TRBJ1-5	TRBV6-6	many	TRBD1	TGTGCCAGCAGTTACGGGACAGAAAAGCCCCAGCATTTT	CASSYGTEKPQHF
TRBJ1-2	TRBV27	many	-	TGTGCCAGCAGTTTATCCGACAGAAGCCCCTATGGCTACACCTTC	CASSLSDRSPYGYTF
TRBJ1-5	TRBV19	many	TRBD1	TGTGCCAGTAGTGGAGGTTGGGACAGGGAAGAAGATAGCAATCAGCCCCAGCATTTT	CASSGGWDREEDSNQPQHF
TRBJ2-4	TRBV28	many	TRBD2	TGTGCCAGCAGTTTATTACTAGCGGGAGAATTGTACTTC	CASSLLLAGELYF
TRBJ2-1	TRBV7-9	-	-	TGTGCCAGCAGCTTATGGGAGCCTCCGGATGAGCAGTTCTTC	CASSLWEPPDEQFF
TRBJ2-5	TRBV6-5	many	-	TGTGCCAGCAGTCACCGGGGTAGCGGAGAGACCCAGTACTTC	CASSHRGSGETQYF
TRBJ2-7	TRBV7-9	many	-	TGTGCCAGCGCTCAGGGAACGGACAGCCGGGACGAGCAGTACTTC	CASAQGTDSRDEQYF